The sequence of this TCR beta chain was determined in a study of T cell responses to AZD1222 COVID-19 vaccine. The V gene's germline CDR1 is SGHNT and CDR2 YENEEA. Trimming at V came to 6 bases and at J to 1 base, leaving 3 bases not matched to a gene. This CDR3 is 15 amino acids long. The method was immunoSEQ multiplex PCR; TCRdb's version includes in-frame clones alone and lacks a portion of them. The data hold about 90,000 clones, with roughly 85% observed a single time. The chain couples TRBV11-3 to TRBJ2-7, with TRBD2 matching 13 bases. The source was peripheral blood, collected 28 days after the second AZD1222 dose. This receptor was identified in an adult who received the AZD1222 COVID-19 vaccine. As DNA, the CDR3 is TGTGCCAGCAGTCCGGGACTAGCGGGATCCTACGAGCAGTACTTC. This codes for CASSPGLAGSYEQYF.